The clone carrying this T cell receptor beta chain rates as medium-sized. Its antigen is still unknown. This beta chain is a stray sequence in a library constructed for alpha chains; its clone size is not meaningful. These data are taken from a study of spatial heterogeneity in lung cancer. Overall study context: More than nine raw reads, on average, carried each unique TCR and UMI combination.

Time point of the sample: sample taken at primary tumor resection. Patients with untreated early-stage non-small cell lung cancer, numbering 72, were the donors. Researchers sequenced whole RNA taken from tumor, nontumor lung or frozen PBMC without sorting. The ends were cut back, 2 bases at V and 7 bases at J, with 2 bases in the middle. The CDR3 has 11 amino acids. All TCR cDNA molecules were individually tagged with a unique molecular identifier. One entry per CDR3 protein, called by TCRdb with MiXCR from the 5' RACE reads. Of 5,500 to 7,500 distinct CDR3 sequences in the sample, roughly 12% are singletons; the top ten hold about a fifth. Findings and limits, study-wide: Within tumors, counts of expanded alpha and beta TCRs tracked tumor mutation counts.

The material was lung tumor tissue, obtained at surgery. The TCR comes from a male donor with early-stage non-small cell lung cancer. The chain uses TRBV12-3 or TRBV12-4 and TRBJ2-2; no clear D gene. The CDR3 DNA reads TGTGCCAGCAGTTTATTCGGGGAGCTGTTTTTT. Protein product: CASSLFGELFF.